This T cell receptor (beta chain) was profiled in a study of blood T cell repertoires in COVID-19. Study details: The samples span acute and convalescent COVID-19 from the United States, Italy and Spain. T cells, B-cell-depleted T cells, or PBMCs supplied cDNA or gDNA.

This CDR3 has 15 residues. Germline V gene sequence: CDR1 ENHRY, CDR2 SYGVKD. V was pared by 5 bases and J by 1 base, with 2 bases of the junction left unmatched. In the authors' methods: Nucleated cell number was recorded as an estimate derived from reference gene primer amplification. Data came from immunoSEQ multiplex PCR; TCRdb stores just in-frame clones and leaves some out. That table supplies the V and J calls and clone size; D and trimming were determined from the DNA. Here the sample spans tens of thousands of clones, about nine tenths being singletons. The rearrangement links TRBV10-3 to TRBJ2-3; 11 nucleotides agree with TRBD1. This TCR came from a human donor with active COVID-19. The donor label of this sample is uncertain. Sequencing was performed on peripheral blood. The CDR3 DNA is TGTGCCATCAGTCCGGGACAGGGGGGCACAGATACGCAGTATTTT. This sequence encodes CAISPGQGGTDTQYF.